The rows below give T cell receptor beta chains drawn from one sample of a study of graft-versus-host responses after intestinal transplantation. The method was immunoSEQ multiplex PCR; TCRdb's version includes in-frame clones alone and lacks a portion of them. The sample carries some 85,000 clones, around 87% recorded once. No cognate antigen is known for these TCRs. This specimen consisted of unstimulated CD8+ T cells sorted from spleen or lymph node cells, obtained before transplant. These receptors all come from a human donor who was the organ donor for an intestinal transplant. Both conserved end residues are part of each CDR3. Fields, in order: J gene, V gene, D gene, CDR3 DNA, CDR3 protein. The D gene is left open where the match is weak.

TRBJ2-5	TRBV9	TRBD2	TGTGCCAGCAGCGCTAGCGGGGGGGCCGGCGAGACCCAGTACTTC	CASSASGGAGETQYF
TRBJ1-4	TRBV27	TRBD1	TGTGCCAGCAGTTTCGGACAGGGGAGCGCAACTAATGAAAAACTGTTTTTT	CASSFGQGSATNEKLFF
TRBJ2-7	TRBV5-6	.	TGTGCCAGCAGCTTCAACGGCGGAACCTACGAGCAGTACTTC	CASSFNGGTYEQYF
TRBJ1-2	TRBV28	.	TGTGCCAGCAGCCACGGGGGCAACTATGGCTACACCTTC	CASSHGGNYGYTF
TRBJ2-7	TRBV5-6	.	TGTGCCAGCAGCTTTGCTCAGCCCTACGAGCAGTACTTC	CASSFAQPYEQYF
TRBJ1-2	TRBV2	.	TGTGCCAGCAGTGAAGCGGACGGGGTGTTAGGCTACACCTTC	CASSEADGVLGYTF
TRBJ1-4	TRBV28	.	TGTGCCAGCAGTTCTTTTTTAGGAAAACTGTTTTTT	CASSSFLGKLFF
TRBJ1-2	TRBV7-9	.	TGTGCCAGCAGCTTCCCCGTCCCCAGAGATGGCTACACCTTC	CASSFPVPRDGYTF
TRBJ2-5	TRBV7-7	.	TGTGCCAGCAGCCTTAATTCGGAAGAGACCCAGTACTTC	CASSLNSEETQYF
TRBJ2-2	TRBV29-1	.	TGCAGCGGGAGCCATTCCAACACCGGGGAGCTGTTTTTT	CSGSHSNTGELFF